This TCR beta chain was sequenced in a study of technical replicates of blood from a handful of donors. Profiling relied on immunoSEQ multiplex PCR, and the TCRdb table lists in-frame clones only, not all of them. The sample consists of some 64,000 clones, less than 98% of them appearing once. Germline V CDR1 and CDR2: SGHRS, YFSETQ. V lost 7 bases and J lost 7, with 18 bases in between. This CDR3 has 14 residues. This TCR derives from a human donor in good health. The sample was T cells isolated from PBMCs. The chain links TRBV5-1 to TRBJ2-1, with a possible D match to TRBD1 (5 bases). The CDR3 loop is CASLLDPPGNEQFF. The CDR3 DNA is TGCGCCAGCCTCCTTGACCCCCCAGGGAATGAGCAGTTCTTC.